This T cell receptor (beta chain) was retrieved from a study of T-cell memory formation after mild COVID-19 listed by TCRdb under 2021. Describing the broader study: Most TCR sequence clusters were specific to one of the two donors. T-cell clones expanding and contracting after mild COVID-19 in two donors were tracked by longitudinal TCRalpha and TCRbeta repertoire sequencing. The cohort comprised two young, previously healthy adult volunteers, one female and one male. What the research found in general, with its limitations: From day 15 to 85, contracting clones showed balanced CD4/CD8 phenotypes, whereas a second wave of clones that expanded from day 15 to 37 leaned towards CD4+. SARS-CoV-2 specificity of the second-wave clones peaking on day 37 was not confirmed. Some responding clones were detected in pre-infection memory, which suggested that pre-existing cross-reactive memory T cells had joined the SARS-CoV-2 response. The study covered only a couple of mild cases, and larger cohorts including severe cases with pre-infection samples were considered necessary. Contracting CD4+ clones were located mainly in the CM and EM memory subsets, whereas CD8+ clones were found to be enriched in EMRA.

Ficoll-Paque density gradient centrifugation was the method used to isolate PBMCs. Sequencing took place on an Illumina NovaSeq 6000. TCRalpha and TCRbeta cDNA libraries were constructed by 5'RACE with constant-segment primers, with sample barcodes and unique molecular identifiers being introduced. Trizol reagent was used to extract RNA from every sample. Amplification of the libraries took two PCR steps, and the second step added a second sample barcode plus Illumina TruSeq adapters. The libraries were sequenced on an Illumina NovaSeq using 2 x 150 bp paired-end reads. Under the source paper's analysis protocol: Demultiplexing of reads and collapsing into UMI-guided consensus sequences were performed with migec v1.2.7. Using mixcr v2.1.11, the UMI consensuses were aligned to TRA and TRB V and J templates and assembled into clonotypes. Clonotypes were classified as expanded or contracted when called significant by both edgeR and NoisET, with noise models trained on biological replicates. For edgeR calls, the thresholds were a false discovery rate-adjusted p below 0.01 and a log2 fold-change of 1. As an exploratory analysis of dynamics, max-normalized trajectories of the 1000 most abundant clonotypes were examined with PCA combined with hierarchical clustering. The CD4 or CD8 phenotype of responding clones was assigned using the separately sequenced CD4+ and CD8+ repertoires. TCRdb cleaned the public reads at Q25 with fastp, built clones with MiXCR and kept in-frame beta chains. Here each entry gathers all rows of one CDR3 protein and keeps the most common genes and DNA. The V and J calls were determined by TCRdb, not by the authors. This sample lists roughly 300,000 distinct CDR3 sequences; roughly 8% were detected once. In total, the top ten clones hold roughly 23% of the sample.

There are 14 amino acids in the CDR3, from cysteine to phenylalanine inclusive. Of the read, only the CDR3 DNA is kept; its 42 bases are in frame from base 1. CDR1 and CDR2 are read off the germline V gene (reference sequence) as DFQATT and SNEGSKA. The germline V end is reduced by 6 bases and the J end by 7 bases; junction bases left unmatched: 4. This clonotype showed up many times. Its antigen is still unknown. The sample holds no much larger clone one base away, and base qualities are not on file. The TCR comes from a man younger than 35 who had mild COVID-19 (a few samples of this study predate the infection). The sample titles of this study are shuffled in the database, so cell type and time point are left out; the donor was told from shared clones. Sequences were obtained from PBMCs or a T cell subset sorted from them (not recorded which). The chain is assembled from TRBV20-1 and TRBJ2-1; 15 bases in the middle match TRBD2. The encoded CDR3 is CSAGLAGGPNEQFF. The nucleotide sequence reads as follows: TGCAGTGCCGGACTAGCGGGGGGGCCAAATGAGCAGTTCTTC.